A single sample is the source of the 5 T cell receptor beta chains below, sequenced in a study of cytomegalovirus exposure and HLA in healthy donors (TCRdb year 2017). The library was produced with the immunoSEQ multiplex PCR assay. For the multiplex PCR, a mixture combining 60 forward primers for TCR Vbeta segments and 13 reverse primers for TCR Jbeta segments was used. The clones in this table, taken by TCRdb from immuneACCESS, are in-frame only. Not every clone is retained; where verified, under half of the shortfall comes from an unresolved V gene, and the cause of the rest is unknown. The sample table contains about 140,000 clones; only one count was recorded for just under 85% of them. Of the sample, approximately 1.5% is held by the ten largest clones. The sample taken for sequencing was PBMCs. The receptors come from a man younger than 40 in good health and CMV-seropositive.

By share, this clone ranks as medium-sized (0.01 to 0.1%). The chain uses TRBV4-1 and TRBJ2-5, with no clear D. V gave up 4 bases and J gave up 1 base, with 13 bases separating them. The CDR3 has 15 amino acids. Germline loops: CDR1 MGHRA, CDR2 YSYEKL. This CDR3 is CASSPASTFQETQYF. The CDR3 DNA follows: TGCGCCAGCAGCCCCGCGTCGACTTTCCAAGAGACCCAGTACTTC.

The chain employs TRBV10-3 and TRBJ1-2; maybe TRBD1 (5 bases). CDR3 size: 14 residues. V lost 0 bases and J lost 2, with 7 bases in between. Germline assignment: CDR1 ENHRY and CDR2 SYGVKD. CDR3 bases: TGTGCCATCAGTGAGTCGACAGCGAACTATGGCTACACCTTC. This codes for CAISESTANYGYTF.

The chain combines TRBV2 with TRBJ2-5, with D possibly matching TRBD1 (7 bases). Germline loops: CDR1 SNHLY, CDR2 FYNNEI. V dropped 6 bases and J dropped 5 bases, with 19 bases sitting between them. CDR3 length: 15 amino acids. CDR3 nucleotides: TGTGCCAGCAGGCAGTTCCAGGGGGGTCGGGAGACCCAGTACTTC. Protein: CASRQFQGGRETQYF.

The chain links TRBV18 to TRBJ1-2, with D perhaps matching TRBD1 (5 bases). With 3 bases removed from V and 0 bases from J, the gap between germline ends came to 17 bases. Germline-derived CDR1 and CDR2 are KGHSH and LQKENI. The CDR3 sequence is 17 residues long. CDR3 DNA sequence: TGTGCCAGCTCACCCCTGAAACAGGAAATAGCTAACTATGGCTACACCTTC. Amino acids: CASSPLKQEIANYGYTF.

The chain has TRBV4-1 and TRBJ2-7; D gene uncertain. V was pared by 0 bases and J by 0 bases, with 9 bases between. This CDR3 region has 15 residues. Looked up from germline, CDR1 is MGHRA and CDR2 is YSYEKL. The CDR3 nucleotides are TGCGCCAGCAGCCAAGAAAGTGCGAACTCCTACGAGCAGTACTTC. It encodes CASSQESANSYEQYF.